This is a list of T cell receptor beta chains from one sample in a study of T cells in Graves' hyperthyroidism and ophthalmopathy. Each CDR3 protein gets one entry after TCRdb re-called the multiplex PCR reads with MiXCR. The sample contains roughly 380,000 distinct CDR3 sequences, roughly 13% of which appear only once. The sequencing sample was made of blood. The receptor source for this set is a woman aged 60-75 years with Graves' hyperthyroidism. Both conserved end residues are part of each CDR3. Fields, in order: J gene, V gene, clone size, CDR3 protein. Clone size is stated in some rows and not others, as once, few, many or a class when expanded.

J gene: TRBJ2-3
V gene: TRBV7-8
clone size: few
CDR3 protein: CASSLGGQATSTDTQYF

J gene: TRBJ1-2
V gene: TRBV4-1
clone size: .
CDR3 protein: CASSQAGTGMYGYTF

J gene: TRBJ2-2
V gene: TRBV5-1
clone size: few
CDR3 protein: CASSFGNRADTGELFF

J gene: TRBJ2-1
V gene: TRBV11-3
clone size: many
CDR3 protein: CASSSHTPLVEGPYNEQFF

J gene: TRBJ2-1
V gene: TRBV7-9
clone size: many
CDR3 protein: CASSLAGGLNEQFF

J gene: TRBJ2-3
V gene: TRBV19
clone size: .
CDR3 protein: CASSVAPNTDTQYF

J gene: TRBJ1-2
V gene: TRBV27
clone size: many
CDR3 protein: CASSTGTRGYTF

J gene: TRBJ1-2
V gene: TRBV20-1
clone size: many
CDR3 protein: CSARDFRILNYGYTF

J gene: TRBJ1-5
V gene: TRBV20-1
clone size: many
CDR3 protein: CSARDFGDQPQHF

J gene: TRBJ1-4
V gene: TRBV20-1
clone size: few
CDR3 protein: CSARDRTRKLFF

J gene: TRBJ2-7
V gene: TRBV4-1
clone size: .
CDR3 protein: CASSVTSGSLASTYEQYF

J gene: TRBJ2-5
V gene: TRBV19
clone size: .
CDR3 protein: CASRGLSRETQYF

J gene: TRBJ1-3
V gene: TRBV10-3
clone size: .
CDR3 protein: CAISESKGGLGNTIYF

J gene: TRBJ2-7
V gene: TRBV20-1
clone size: few
CDR3 protein: CSARGGTGGDYEQYF

J gene: TRBJ2-7
V gene: TRBV24-1
clone size: .
CDR3 protein: CATSDLTNPRQQYF

J gene: TRBJ2-1
V gene: TRBV7-8
clone size: many
CDR3 protein: CASSLREGRNEQFF

J gene: TRBJ2-1
V gene: TRBV7-9
clone size: many
CDR3 protein: CASSSPRASGRAYNEQFF

J gene: TRBJ2-5
V gene: TRBV28
clone size: many
CDR3 protein: CASRGQGAETQYF

J gene: TRBJ2-1
V gene: TRBV5-6
clone size: .
CDR3 protein: CASSLGGLKRENPYNEQFF

J gene: TRBJ2-4
V gene: TRBV6-1
clone size: .
CDR3 protein: CASLGNIQYF

J gene: TRBJ2-1
V gene: TRBV5-1
clone size: many
CDR3 protein: CASSQGLDRSLGNEQFF

J gene: TRBJ1-2
V gene: TRBV18
clone size: many
CDR3 protein: CASSPQGAMGYTF

J gene: TRBJ1-1
V gene: TRBV18
clone size: many
CDR3 protein: CASSNRDRGEAFF